The 10 T cell receptor beta chains reported below all come from one sample, sequenced in a study of cytomegalovirus exposure and HLA in healthy donors. 13 Jbeta primers and 60 Vbeta primers were used for the PCR. The method was immunoSEQ multiplex PCR; TCRdb's version includes in-frame clones alone and lacks a portion of them. The profile shows under 150,000 clones, roughly two thirds of them singletons. Sequencing input: PBMCs. These receptors were obtained from a man aged 18 to 35 in good health and CMV-seropositive.

This clone was detected a few times. This rearrangement joins TRBV7-9 to TRBJ1-1, with D unresolved. V was trimmed by 1 base and J by 0 bases, leaving 6 bases between them. The germline gives CDR1 SEHNR, CDR2 FQNEAQ (reference sequence). CDR3 size: 14 residues. CDR3 loop: CASSLVRMNTEAFF. In nucleotides, the CDR3 is TGTGCCAGCAGCTTAGTGAGAATGAACACTGAAGCTTTCTTT.

The rearrangement uses TRBV5-6 and TRBJ1-1; D ambiguous. The CDR3 extends over 15 amino acids. Trimming shortened V by 2 bases and J by 0 bases, and 11 bases separated the two germline ends. Germline CDR1 is SGHDT and CDR2 is YYEEEE. CDR3 amino acids: CASSFLETVNTEAFF. The CDR3 DNA reads TGTGCCAGCAGCTTCCTGGAGACGGTGAACACTGAAGCTTTCTTT.

The genes are TRBV5-4 and TRBJ2-3; 7 nucleotides agree with TRBD2. The CDR3 covers 14 residues. The junction had 4 bases not matched to a gene; V was cut back by 1 base and J by 5 bases. Looked up from germline, CDR1 is SGHNT and CDR2 is YYREEE (reference sequence). The CDR3 DNA reads as TGTGCCAGCAGCTTGACGGGGGGAGGAGATACGCAGTATTTT. Protein product: CASSLTGGGDTQYF.

This clone has only one observation. The V and J genes are TRBV5-1 and TRBJ2-5, with D perhaps TRBD1 (5 bases). Trimming cost V 0 bases and J 1 base, with 10 bases left between them. This CDR3 contains 15 residues. Germline CDR1 is SGHRS and CDR2 is YFSETQ. CDR3 DNA sequence: TGCGCCAGCAGCTTGGATGTTGGGGCCCAAGAGACCCAGTACTTC. Its translation: CASSLDVGAQETQYF.

The rearrangement links TRBV5-1 to TRBJ2-2; D remains unclear. Per the germline V gene, CDR1 is SGHRS and CDR2 is YFSETQ. V lost 1 base and J 0 bases, leaving 7 bases between the germline ends. The CDR3 spans 15 residues. Written as DNA, the CDR3 is TGCGCCAGCAGCTTGTCCCAGGCGAACACCGGGGAGCTGTTTTTT. Amino acids: CASSLSQANTGELFF.

The table lists this clone with a few counts. The CDR3 DNA sequence: TGCGCCAGCAGCTTGGGGCTAGACGATGAGCAGTTCTTC. It codes for CASSLGLDDEQFF. The rearrangement joins TRBV5-1 to TRBJ2-1; D is unclear. The V and J ends lost 0 bases and 8 bases respectively, with 9 bases between them. The CDR3 has 13 residues. Germline-derived CDR1 and CDR2 are SGHRS and YFSETQ.

This clone has more than one count but fewer than ten. The chain uses TRBV29-1 and TRBJ2-2; D is ambiguous. Germline loops: CDR1 SQVTM, CDR2 ANQGSEA. Trimming shortened V by 4 bases and J by 4 bases, and 10 bases separated the two germline ends. The CDR3 runs to 13 residues. CDR3 nucleotide sequence: TGCAGCGTTGGACACCAAAGCACCGGGGAGCTGTTTTTT. Translating it yields CSVGHQSTGELFF.

The chain joins TRBV21-1 to TRBJ2-3; TRBD2 was called by the table and not checked on the DNA. TRBV21-1 is reported as a pseudogene. The CDR3 consists of 22 residues. CDR3 loop: CASSTRTGGRTSGGAPPDTQYF. As DNA, the CDR3 is TGTGCCAGCAGCACTCGGACAGGAGGGCGTACTAGCGGGGGGGCCCCGCCAGATACGCAGTATTTT.

The V gene is TRBV28, the J gene TRBJ1-2; no clear D gene. Germline-derived CDR1 and CDR2 are MDHEN and SYDVKM. Trimming removed 1 base at V and 4 bases at J, with 22 bases between. The CDR3 is 18 residues long. CDR3 sequence reads: CASSLSVLGNTQAYGYTF. The CDR3 DNA follows: TGTGCCAGCAGTTTATCGGTTTTGGGCAACACCCAGGCCTATGGCTACACCTTC.

The rearrangement links TRBV5-5 to TRBJ1-2; the D is unclear. Germline CDR1 and CDR2: SGHKS and YYEKEE (reference sequence). CDR3 length: 13 amino acids. Trimming removed 0 bases at V and 3 bases at J, with 6 bases between. CDR3: CASSLGQDYGYTF. DNA of the CDR3: TGTGCCAGCAGCTTGGGGCAGGACTATGGCTACACCTTC.